The clone carrying this TCR beta chain was observed a single time. Germline-derived CDR1 and CDR2 are LNHDA and SQIVND (reference sequence). Trimming pared 10 bases from V and 3 bases from J, leaving 16 bases between. This CDR3 region has 14 residues. The sample comes from a study of CD8 T cells in Susac syndrome. The T cells that were sequenced for TCR beta were CD8+ and CD4+ cells from blood. Reverse transcription of 0.5 to 1 ug RNA was performed with random hexamers. Via MiXCR, TCRdb re-called the immunoSEQ multiplex PCR reads, giving one row per CDR3 protein. The table records 150,000 to 200,000 distinct CDR3 sequences, around 94% of them present only once.

This TCR was recovered from a human donor in good health. The sample was CD4+ T cells from PBMCs. The V call is TRBV19, the J call TRBJ1-5, with D possibly matching TRBD1 (5 bases). For the CDR3, the DNA is TGTGCCATTGGCTGGGGGGTAAACAATCAGCCCCAGCATTTT. This codes for CAIGWGVNNQPQHF. Drawing the rest from reference TRBV19 and TRBJ1-5, the complete variable domain is DGGITQSPKYLFRKEGQNVTLSCEQNLNHDAMYWYRQDPGQGLRLIYYSQIVNDFQKGDIAEGYSVSREKKESFPLTVTSAQKNPTAFYLCAIGWGVNNQPQHFGDGTRLSIL.